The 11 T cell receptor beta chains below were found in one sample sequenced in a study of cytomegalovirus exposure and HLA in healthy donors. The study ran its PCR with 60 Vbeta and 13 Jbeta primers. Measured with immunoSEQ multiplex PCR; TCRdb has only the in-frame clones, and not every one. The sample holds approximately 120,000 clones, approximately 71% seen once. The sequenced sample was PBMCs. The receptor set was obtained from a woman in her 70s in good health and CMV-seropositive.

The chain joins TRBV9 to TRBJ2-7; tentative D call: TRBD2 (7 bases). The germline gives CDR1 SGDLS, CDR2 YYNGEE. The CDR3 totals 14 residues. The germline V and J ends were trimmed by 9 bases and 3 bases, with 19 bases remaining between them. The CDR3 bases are TGTGCCAACTTACCCGGGGGGCAAAGCTACGAGCAGTACTTC. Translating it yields CANLPGGQSYEQYF.

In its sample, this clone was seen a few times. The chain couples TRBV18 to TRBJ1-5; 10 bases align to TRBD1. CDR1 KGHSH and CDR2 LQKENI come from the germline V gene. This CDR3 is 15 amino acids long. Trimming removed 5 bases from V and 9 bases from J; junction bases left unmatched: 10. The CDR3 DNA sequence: TGTGCCAGCTCAGCCCCGGGACAGGGGCCGGCGCCCCAGCATTTT. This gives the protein CASSAPGQGPAPQHF.

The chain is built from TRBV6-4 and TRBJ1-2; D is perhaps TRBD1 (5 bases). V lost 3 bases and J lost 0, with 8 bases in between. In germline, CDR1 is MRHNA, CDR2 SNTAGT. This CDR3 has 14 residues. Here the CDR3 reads CASSEGGSNYGYTF. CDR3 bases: TGTGCCAGCAGTGAGGGGGGTTCTAACTATGGCTACACCTTC.

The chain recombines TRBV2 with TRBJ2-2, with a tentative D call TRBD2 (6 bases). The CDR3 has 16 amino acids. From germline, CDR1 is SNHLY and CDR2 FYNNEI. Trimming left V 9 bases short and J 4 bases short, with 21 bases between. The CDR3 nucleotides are TGTGCCAGTCTGGCTAGCCCGGGGGTGGGCACCGGGGAGCTGTTTTTT. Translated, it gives CASLASPGVGTGELFF.

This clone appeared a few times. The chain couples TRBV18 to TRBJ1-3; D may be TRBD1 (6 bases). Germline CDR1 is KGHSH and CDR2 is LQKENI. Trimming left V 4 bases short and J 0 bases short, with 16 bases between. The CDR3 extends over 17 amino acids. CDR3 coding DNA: TGTGCCAGCTCACTCAACTACGGGACACTCTCTGGAAACACCATATATTTT. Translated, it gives CASSLNYGTLSGNTIYF. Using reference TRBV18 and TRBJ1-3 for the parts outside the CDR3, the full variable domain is NAGVMQNPRHLVRRRGQEARLRCSPMKGHSHVYWYRQLPEEGLKFMVYLQKENIIDESGMPKERFSAEFPKEGPSILRIQQVVRGDSAAYFCASSLNYGTLSGNTIYFGEGSWLTVV.

CDR3 DNA sequence: TGTGCCATCAGTGGGGACAGCGTCTATGGCTACACCTTC. The encoded protein is CAISGDSVYGYTF. This chain links TRBV10-3 with TRBJ1-2; 7 nucleotides align to TRBD1. J gave up 4 bases and V 4 bases, and 3 bases lay outside the gene matches. The CDR3 is 13 amino acids. Germline loops: CDR1 ENHRY, CDR2 SYGVKD.

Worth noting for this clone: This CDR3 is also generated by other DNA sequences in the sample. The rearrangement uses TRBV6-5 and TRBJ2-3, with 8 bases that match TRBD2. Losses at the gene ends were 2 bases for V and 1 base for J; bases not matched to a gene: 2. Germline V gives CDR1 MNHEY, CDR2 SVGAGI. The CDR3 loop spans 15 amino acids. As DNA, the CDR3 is TGTGCCAGCAGTTACGGGCGGGGGGGCACAGATACGCAGTATTTT. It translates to CASSYGRGGTDTQYF.

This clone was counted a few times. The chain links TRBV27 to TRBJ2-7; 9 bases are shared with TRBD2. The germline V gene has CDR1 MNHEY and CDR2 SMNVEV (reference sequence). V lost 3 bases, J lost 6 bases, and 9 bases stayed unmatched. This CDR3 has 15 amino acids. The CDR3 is CASSFSGVAGAEQYF. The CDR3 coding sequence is TGTGCCAGCAGTTTCTCAGGGGTAGCGGGGGCCGAGCAGTACTTC.

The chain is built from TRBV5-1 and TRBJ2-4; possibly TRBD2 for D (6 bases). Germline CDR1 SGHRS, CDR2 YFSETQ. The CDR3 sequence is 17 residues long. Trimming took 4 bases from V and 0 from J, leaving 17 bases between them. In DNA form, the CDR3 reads TGCGCCAGCAGCCCATCGACCGGGACTCTAGCCAAAAACATTCAGTACTTC. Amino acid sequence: CASSPSTGTLAKNIQYF.

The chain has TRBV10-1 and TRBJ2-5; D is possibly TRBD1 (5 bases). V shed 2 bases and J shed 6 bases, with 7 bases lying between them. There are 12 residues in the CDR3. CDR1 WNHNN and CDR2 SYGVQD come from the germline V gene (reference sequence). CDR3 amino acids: CASSEDSQTQYF. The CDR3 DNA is TGCGCCAGCAGTGAGGACAGTCAGACCCAGTACTTC.

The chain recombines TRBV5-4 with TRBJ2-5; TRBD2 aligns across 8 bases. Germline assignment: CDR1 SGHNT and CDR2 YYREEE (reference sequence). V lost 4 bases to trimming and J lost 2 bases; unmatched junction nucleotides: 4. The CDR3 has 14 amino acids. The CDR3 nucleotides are TGTGCCAGCAGCGTGACTAGCGTACAAGAGACCCAGTACTTC. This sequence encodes CASSVTSVQETQYF.